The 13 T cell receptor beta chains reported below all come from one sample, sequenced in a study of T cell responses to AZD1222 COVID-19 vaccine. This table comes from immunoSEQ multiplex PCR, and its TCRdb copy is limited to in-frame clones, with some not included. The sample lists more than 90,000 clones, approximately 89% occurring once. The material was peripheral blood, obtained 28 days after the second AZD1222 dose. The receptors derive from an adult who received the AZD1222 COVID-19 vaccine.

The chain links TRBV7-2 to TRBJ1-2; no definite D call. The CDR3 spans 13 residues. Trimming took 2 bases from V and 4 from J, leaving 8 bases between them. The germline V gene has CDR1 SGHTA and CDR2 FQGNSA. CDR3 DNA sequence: TGTGCCAGCAGCTTATCATCAGTCTATGGCTACACCTTC. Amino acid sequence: CASSLSSVYGYTF. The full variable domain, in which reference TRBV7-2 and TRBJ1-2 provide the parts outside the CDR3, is GAGVSQSPSNKVTEKGKDVELRCDPISGHTALYWYRQSLGQGLEFLIYFQGNSAPDKSGLPSDRFSAERTGGSVSTLTIQRTQQEDSAVYLCASSLSSVYGYTFGSGTRLTVV.

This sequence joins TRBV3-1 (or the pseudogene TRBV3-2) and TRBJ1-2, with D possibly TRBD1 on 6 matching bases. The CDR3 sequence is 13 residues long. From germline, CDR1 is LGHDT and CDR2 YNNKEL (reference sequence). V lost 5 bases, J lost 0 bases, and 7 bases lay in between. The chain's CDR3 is CASSDRTNYGYTF. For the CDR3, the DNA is TGTGCCAGCAGCGACAGGACTAACTATGGCTACACCTTC.

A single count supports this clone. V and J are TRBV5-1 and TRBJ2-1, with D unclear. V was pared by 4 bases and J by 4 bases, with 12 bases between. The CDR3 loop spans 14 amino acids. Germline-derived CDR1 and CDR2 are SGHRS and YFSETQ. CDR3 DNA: TGCGCCAGCAGCCCCGACCCAGGATACAATGAGCAGTTCTTC. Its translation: CASSPDPGYNEQFF. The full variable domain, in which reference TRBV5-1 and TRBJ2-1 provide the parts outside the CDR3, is KAGVTQTPRYLIKTRGQQVTLSCSPISGHRSVSWYQQTPGQGLQFLFEYFSETQRNKGNFPGRFSGRQFSNSRSEMNVSTLELGDSALYLCASSPDPGYNEQFFGPGTRLTVL.

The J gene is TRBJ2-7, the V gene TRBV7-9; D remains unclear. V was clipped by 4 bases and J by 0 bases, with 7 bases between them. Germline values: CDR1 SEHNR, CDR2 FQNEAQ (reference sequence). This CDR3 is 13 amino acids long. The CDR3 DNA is TGTGCCAGCAGCTCCAGGAGCTCCTACGAGCAGTACTTC. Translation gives CASSSRSSYEQYF.

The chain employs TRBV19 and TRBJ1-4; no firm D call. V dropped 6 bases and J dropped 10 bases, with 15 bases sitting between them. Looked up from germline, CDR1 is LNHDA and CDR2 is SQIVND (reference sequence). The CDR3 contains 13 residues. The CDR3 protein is CASSPVIIPKLFF. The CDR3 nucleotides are TGTGCCAGTAGCCCGGTAATAATCCCAAAACTGTTTTTT.

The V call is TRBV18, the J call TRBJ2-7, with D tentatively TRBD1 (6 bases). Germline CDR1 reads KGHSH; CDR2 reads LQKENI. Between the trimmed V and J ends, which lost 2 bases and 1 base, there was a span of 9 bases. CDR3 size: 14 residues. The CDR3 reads CASSPGTRSYEQYF. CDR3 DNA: TGTGCCAGCTCACCAGGGACACGTTCCTACGAGCAGTACTTC.

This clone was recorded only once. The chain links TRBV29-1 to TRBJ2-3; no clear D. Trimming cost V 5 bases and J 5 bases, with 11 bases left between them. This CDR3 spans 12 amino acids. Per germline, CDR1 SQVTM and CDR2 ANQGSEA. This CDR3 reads CSVWAGIDTQYF. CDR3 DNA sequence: TGCAGCGTTTGGGCCGGTATAGATACGCAGTATTTT.

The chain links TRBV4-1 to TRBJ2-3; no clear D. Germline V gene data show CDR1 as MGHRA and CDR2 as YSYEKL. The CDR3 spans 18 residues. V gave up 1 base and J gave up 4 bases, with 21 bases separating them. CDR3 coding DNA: TGCGCCAGCAGCCAAGTCGCAAGGAAGTTTTTAATCCCAGATACGCAGTATTTT. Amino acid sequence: CASSQVARKFLIPDTQYF.

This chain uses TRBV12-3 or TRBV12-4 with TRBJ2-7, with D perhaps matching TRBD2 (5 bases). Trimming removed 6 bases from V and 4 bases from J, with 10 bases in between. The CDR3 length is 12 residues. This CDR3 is CASSLAPYEQYF. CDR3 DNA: TGTGCCAGCAGCCTAGCCCCATACGAGCAGTACTTC.

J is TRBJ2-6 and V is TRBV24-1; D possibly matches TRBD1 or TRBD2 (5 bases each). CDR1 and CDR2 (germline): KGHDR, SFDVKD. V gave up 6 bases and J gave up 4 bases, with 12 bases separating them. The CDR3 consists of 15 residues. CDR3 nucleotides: TGTGCCACCAGTTTGGGGGATGACGGGGCCAACGTCCTGACTTTC. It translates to CATSLGDDGANVLTF.

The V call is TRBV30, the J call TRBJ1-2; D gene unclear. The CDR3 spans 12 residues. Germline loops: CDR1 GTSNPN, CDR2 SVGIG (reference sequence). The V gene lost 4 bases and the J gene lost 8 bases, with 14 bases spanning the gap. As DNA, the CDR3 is TGTGCCTGGATGGTGGGTCGACGGGGCTACACCTTC. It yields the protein CAWMVGRRGYTF.

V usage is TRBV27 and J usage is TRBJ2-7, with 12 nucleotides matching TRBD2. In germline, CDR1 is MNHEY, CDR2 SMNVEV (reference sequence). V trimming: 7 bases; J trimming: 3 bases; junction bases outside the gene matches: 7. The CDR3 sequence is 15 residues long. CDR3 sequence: CASTPTGLAGYEQYF. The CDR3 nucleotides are TGTGCCAGCACCCCAACGGGACTAGCGGGCTACGAGCAGTACTTC.

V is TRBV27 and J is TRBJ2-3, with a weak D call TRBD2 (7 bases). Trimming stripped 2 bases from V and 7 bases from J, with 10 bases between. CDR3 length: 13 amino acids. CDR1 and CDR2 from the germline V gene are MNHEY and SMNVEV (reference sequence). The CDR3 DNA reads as TGTGCCAGCAGTTTAGCGGGGGCCAATACGCAGTATTTT. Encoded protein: CASSLAGANTQYF.